This TCR beta chain was captured by sequencing in a study of cytomegalovirus exposure and HLA in healthy donors. Study-level information: Approximately 77 million unique TCRs from HLA-typed donors were held in an early release of data. Among the roughly 400 genotyped donors, around 85% were placed in the Caucasian-associated ancestry cluster. Broader study findings: Reported performance of the classifier showed diagnosis of cytomegalovirus status with high specificity and sensitivity.

Germline assignment: CDR1 SGHTS and CDR2 YDEGEE. The CDR3 covers 13 residues. Trimming left V 0 bases short and J 9 bases short, with 7 bases between. As regards this clone: What it binds is not known.

60 Vbeta and 13 Jbeta primers were used in PCR. The method was immunoSEQ multiplex PCR; TCRdb's version includes in-frame clones alone and lacks a portion of them. Of approximately 190,000 clones in the sample, approximately 80% are singletons; the top ten hold about 2%. Sequencing was carried out using PBMCs. The chain joins TRBV5-8 to TRBJ1-6; D may be TRBD1 (5 bases). This TCR was sampled from a woman in her late teens or twenties in good health and CMV-seropositive. The CDR3 region is CASSLEGPSPLHF. The DNA of the CDR3 is TGTGCCAGCAGCTTGGAGGGGCCTTCACCCCTCCACTTT.